This T cell receptor (beta chain) was sequenced during a study of CD8+ T cells in alopecia areata. Background on the study: Tofacitinib was taken orally by treated patients, and the dose was 5 to 10 mg twice daily.

Specified treatment: oral pan-JAK inhibitor, 5-10 mg twice daily. Alopecia areata patients had lesional scalp punch biopsies and peripheral blood taken from them. In each case, RNA was isolated and then reverse transcribed into cDNA as the sequencing template. TCRdb's table, derived via immunoSEQ multiplex PCR, lists solely in-frame clones and lacks some. Here the sample spans approximately 200,000 clones, approximately 60% being singletons. CDR3 size: 14 residues. Losses at the gene ends were 6 bases for V and 6 bases for J; bases not matched to a gene: 4. Germline assignment: CDR1 SNHLY and CDR2 FYNNEI.

The sequenced sample was CD4+ T cells sorted from blood, obtained at week 4, from a patient treated with tofacitinib. This clonotype was sampled from a human donor with alopecia areata. This chain links TRBV2 with TRBJ2-3; 12 positions agree with TRBD2. The CDR3, as DNA: TGTGCCAGCAGCGTTACTAGCGGGAGGGATACGCAGTATTTT. Amino acid sequence: CASSVTSGRDTQYF.